The 25 T cell receptor beta chains reported below all come from one sample, sequenced in a study of identical twins. One entry per CDR3 protein, called by TCRdb with MiXCR from the 5' RACE reads. Of about 1.7 million distinct CDR3 sequences in the sample, about 32% are singletons; the top ten hold around 0.3%. Sequencing used cord blood. The receptor source for this set is a newborn girl in good health.

This clonotype came up a few times. The rearrangement joins TRBV5-5 to TRBJ2-3; D not resolved. Trimming left V 2 bases short and J 1 base short, with 14 bases between. This CDR3 has 16 residues. The V gene's germline CDR1 is SGHKS and CDR2 YYEKEE (reference sequence). The CDR3 DNA reads as TGTGCCAGCAGCTTAGGCTCGTGGGTCCGCACAGATACGCAGTATTTT. Protein: CASSLGSWVRTDTQYF.

V usage is TRBV24-1 and J usage is TRBJ2-1; D tentatively reads TRBD1 or TRBD2 (6 bases each). Germline V gene sequence: CDR1 KGHDR, CDR2 SFDVKD. Trimming shortened V by 2 bases and J by 9 bases, and 13 bases separated the two germline ends. The CDR3 totals 14 residues. CDR3 loop: CATSDYGGRSEQFF. The DNA for the CDR3 is TGTGCCACCAGTGATTATGGGGGGCGGAGTGAGCAGTTCTTC.

This clonotype has only a few counts. The chain uses TRBV6-5 and TRBJ1-6; D is uncertain. V was shortened by 10 bases and J by 2 bases, with 12 bases between the two germline ends. The CDR3 is 14 amino acids. CDR1 and CDR2 from the germline V gene are MNHEY and SVGAGI. The CDR3 bases are TGTGCCACCCGTGGAGTTGCCTATAATTCACCCCTCCACTTT. Amino acids: CATRGVAYNSPLHF.

This chain uses TRBV25-1 with TRBJ1-4; D gene unclear. V lost 4 bases and J lost 3, with 9 bases in between. The CDR3 has 14 amino acids. Germline lookup yields CDR1 MGHDK and CDR2 SYGVNS. For the CDR3, the DNA is TGTGCCAGCAGTGGCGCCGTATCTAATGAAAAACTGTTTTTT. It encodes CASSGAVSNEKLFF. Based on the CDR3 plus reference TRBV25-1 and TRBJ1-4, the full variable domain is EADIYQTPRYLVIGTGKKITLECSQTMGHDKMYWYQQDPGMELHLIHYSYGVNSTEKGDLSSESTVSRIRTEHFPLTLESARPSHTSQYLCASSGAVSNEKLFFGSGTQLSVL.

This clonotype has just a few counts. J is TRBJ1-2 and V is TRBV28; 8 nucleotides agree with TRBD1. The CDR3 contains 13 residues. CDR1 and CDR2 from the germline V gene are MDHEN and SYDVKM. Trimming cost V 7 bases and J 8 bases; bases outside gene matches: 9. The DNA of the CDR3 is TGTGCCAGCACCTCGAGGACAGGGAACGGCTACACCTTC. Translation gives CASTSRTGNGYTF.

V usage is TRBV20-1 and J usage is TRBJ2-4; D is uncertain. Near its end, the DNA agrees better with TRBJ2-5, so the J call may be wrong. The CDR3 runs to 13 residues. From germline, CDR1 is DFQATT and CDR2 SNEGSKA (reference sequence). The CDR3 loop is CSAPEAGQETQYF. The CDR3 nucleotides read TGCAGTGCCCCCGAGGCAGGACAAGAGACCCAGTACTTC.

The chain uses TRBV24-1 and TRBJ2-2; D unclear. The CDR3 has 14 amino acids. Germline CDR1 reads KGHDR; CDR2 reads SFDVKD. V was pared by 1 base and J by 4 bases, with 6 bases between. DNA for the CDR3: TGTGCCACCAGTGATTTAGTGGCCACCGGGGAGCTGTTTTTT. Protein: CATSDLVATGELFF.

This clonotype was seen a few times. The chain carries TRBV9 and TRBJ2-1, with D perhaps TRBD1 or TRBD2 (5 bases each). This CDR3 is built from 16 residues. Germline lookup yields CDR1 SGDLS and CDR2 YYNGEE. V lost 3 bases and J lost 6, with 19 bases in between. The chain's CDR3 is CASSDLWGRRGNEQFF. The CDR3 DNA follows: TGTGCCAGCAGCGATCTTTGGGGGAGAAGGGGCAATGAGCAGTTCTTC.

This clonotype was seen just once. A junction end diverges from the germline sequence, so it may reflect a read error. CDR3: CACSQNRVTQYF. The CDR3 nucleotides are TGTGCCTGCAGCCAGAATCGGGTTACGCAGTATTTT. The V call is TRBV3-1, the J call TRBJ2-3; D not certain. This CDR3 is built from 12 residues. The germline gives CDR1 LGHDT, CDR2 YNNKEL (reference sequence).

This clonotype has ten or more counts. The chain combines TRBV15 with TRBJ2-3, with D unresolved. V dropped 2 bases and J dropped 0 bases, with 12 bases sitting between them. The CDR3 totals 16 residues. Germline-derived CDR1 and CDR2 are LNHNV and YYDKDF (reference sequence). CDR3 sequence reads: CATSRFLRASTDTQYF. The CDR3 DNA reads as TGTGCCACCAGCAGATTCTTAAGAGCAAGCACAGATACGCAGTATTTT. Full variable domain (remainder filled in from reference TRBV15 and TRBJ2-3): DAMVIQNPRYQVTQFGKPVTLSCSQTLNHNVMYWYQQKSSQAPKLLFHYYDKDFNNEADTPDNFQSRRPNTSFCFLDIRSPGLGDTAMYLCATSRFLRASTDTQYFGPGTRLTVL.

This clonotype showed up just a few times. V usage is TRBV3-1 and J usage is TRBJ2-3, with TRBD2 matching 7 bases. Germline values: CDR1 LGHDT, CDR2 YNNKEL (reference sequence). The CDR3 covers 15 residues. V lost 4 bases, J lost 2 bases, and 6 bases stayed unmatched. The CDR3 is CASSLSRDYTDTQYF. In nucleotides, the CDR3 is TGTGCCAGCAGCCTGAGCCGGGACTACACAGATACGCAGTATTTT.

The rearrangement uses TRBV5-1 and TRBJ1-2; 7 nucleotides match TRBD1. This CDR3 has 15 residues. The germline V gene has CDR1 SGHRS and CDR2 YFSETQ. With 1 base clipped from V and 4 bases from J, the junction kept 7 bases outside the gene matches. CDR3 region: CASSLLQGQGYGYTF. In DNA, the CDR3 is TGCGCCAGCAGCTTGCTACAGGGGCAGGGCTATGGCTACACCTTC.

This chain links TRBV6-1 with TRBJ1-2, with D possibly being TRBD1 (5 bases). Trimming took 2 bases from V and 9 from J, leaving 10 bases between them. Per germline, CDR1 MNHNS and CDR2 SASEGT. This CDR3 spans 12 amino acids. CDR3 sequence: CASSETGRRYTF. The DNA of the CDR3 is TGTGCCAGCAGTGAAACGGGACGGCGCTACACCTTC.

V usage is TRBV13 and J usage is TRBJ2-5, with 7 bases fitting TRBD2. This CDR3 is built from 14 residues. With V trimmed by 2 bases and J by 4 bases, 4 bases remained unmatched. Germline V gene lookup returns CDR1 PRHDT and CDR2 FYEKMQ (reference sequence). CDR3 amino acids: CASSLSRGVETQYF. CDR3 DNA sequence: TGTGCCAGCAGCTTATCCCGGGGGGTAGAGACCCAGTACTTC.

The sample holds a few counts of this clonotype. The rearrangement uses TRBV14 and TRBJ2-7, with D maybe TRBD1 (5 bases). The CDR3 spans 18 residues. V was clipped by 0 bases and J by 7 bases, with 25 bases between them. Per germline, CDR1 SGHDN and CDR2 FVKESK. The CDR3 DNA reads TGTGCCAGCAGCCAAGAGGATGGGCGACAGACCGCTCTGATTGAGCAGTACTTC. Amino acid sequence: CASSQEDGRQTALIEQYF.

V usage is TRBV27 and J usage is TRBJ2-5, with D perhaps matching TRBD2 (6 bases). The germline V gene encodes CDR1 MNHEY and CDR2 SMNVEV (reference sequence). The CDR3 has 15 amino acids. V was clipped by 5 bases and J by 11 bases, with 24 bases between them. CDR3 region: CASSRPGLRNNEQYF. CDR3 in DNA: TGTGCCAGCAGTCGACCGGGACTGAGGAACAATGAGCAGTACTTC.

This clonotype was seen only once. This rearrangement joins TRBV9 to TRBJ1-2; D is perhaps TRBD1 (5 bases). CDR1 is SGDLS, CDR2 YYNGEE, per germline. The CDR3 is made up of 15 amino acids. The V gene lost 5 bases and the J gene lost 5 bases, with 19 bases spanning the gap. CDR3 sequence: CASRRGGESRYGYTF. Here the CDR3 DNA reads TGTGCCAGCAGGCGGGGGGGTGAAAGTCGGTATGGCTACACCTTC.

This clonotype was detected a few times. This sequence joins TRBV20-1 and TRBJ2-3; 12 positions agree with TRBD2. Germline V gene lookup returns CDR1 DFQATT and CDR2 SNEGSKA (reference sequence). This CDR3 contains 15 residues. V was pared by 4 bases and J by 4 bases, with 6 bases of the junction left unmatched. CDR3 DNA sequence: TGCAGTGCTACTTCTAGCGGGGGGGCCGCAGATACGCAGTATTTT. It specifies CSATSSGGAADTQYF.

This clonotype has only a few counts. The chain carries TRBV20-1 and TRBJ1-5; D is ambiguous. Germline V CDR1 and CDR2: DFQATT, SNEGSKA (reference sequence). The CDR3 contains 15 residues. With 5 bases removed from V and 0 bases from J, the gap between germline ends came to 14 bases. The CDR3 sequence is CSADPQPNSNQPQHF. Written as DNA, the CDR3 is TGCAGTGCTGACCCACAGCCTAATAGCAATCAGCCCCAGCATTTT.

The rearrangement joins TRBV12-3 or TRBV12-4 to TRBJ1-2; D possibly corresponds to TRBD1 (5 bases). V lost 3 bases and J lost 7, with 12 bases in between. This CDR3 has 13 residues. The CDR3 DNA follows: TGTGCCAGCAGTTTCGACAAGGGGAGTGGCTACACCTTC. It specifies CASSFDKGSGYTF.

This clonotype occurred a few times. The chain employs TRBV25-1 and TRBJ2-7; 9 bases are a match to TRBD2. CDR1 is MGHDK and CDR2 is SYGVNS in the germline V gene. The CDR3 sequence is 16 residues long. V was pared by 10 bases and J by 1 base, with 14 bases of the junction left unmatched. CDR3 in DNA: TGTGCCACCCAATCACTTAGCGGGAGTCTTTCCTACGAGCAGTACTTC. It yields the protein CATQSLSGSLSYEQYF.

The genes are TRBV27 and TRBJ2-5; TRBD2 matches 10 bases. In germline, CDR1 is MNHEY, CDR2 SMNVEV (reference sequence). The CDR3 totals 12 residues. The CDR3 protein is CGAGGPQETQYF. In nucleotides, the CDR3 is TGTGGAGCGGGAGGGCCTCAAGAGACCCAGTACTTC.

As for this clonotype: The germline gene is not matched at one end of the junction; a read error may be the cause. The chain carries TRBV11-1 and TRBJ2-1; 12 positions match TRBD1. Germline lookup yields CDR1 SGHAT and CDR2 FQDESV (reference sequence). The CDR3 runs 14 residues. CDR3 residues: CASSFGTGGNEHFF. The DNA of the CDR3 is TGTGCCAGCAGCTTTGGGACAGGGGGCAATGAGCACTTCTTC. Based on the CDR3 plus reference TRBV11-1 and TRBJ2-1, the full variable domain is EAEVAQSPRYKITEKSQAVAFWCDPISGHATLYWYRQILGQGPELLVQFQDESVVDDSQLPKDRFSAERLKGVDSTLKIQPAELGDSAMYLCASSFGTGGNEHFFGPGTRLTVL.

This clonotype has just a few counts. This chain connects TRBV5-5 to TRBJ1-2; possibly TRBD1 for D (5 bases). This CDR3 comprises 12 residues. CDR1 and CDR2 from the germline V gene are SGHKS and YYEKEE (reference sequence). Trimming left V 4 bases short and J 8 bases short, with 12 bases between. CDR3 amino acids: CASSPGRWGYTF. CDR3 DNA: TGTGCCAGCAGCCCGGGACGCTGGGGCTACACCTTC.

This clonotype was recorded a few times. At one end, the junction sequence differs from germline, possibly due to a read error. The chain combines TRBV4-2 with TRBJ2-1; D is ambiguous. In germline, CDR1 is LGHNA, CDR2 YNFKEQ. The CDR3 is 19 amino acids. CDR3 amino acids: CASSPDRYIGRRSYTEQFF. In nucleotides, the CDR3 is TGTGCCAGCAGCCCAGACCGGTATATTGGTAGGCGCTCCTACACTGAGCAGTTCTTC.